Following are 5 T cell receptor beta chains from one sample sequenced in a study of regulatory T cells in long-lasting Graves disease. The time point denotes: persistent/refractory GD, antithyroid drugs over 5 years with positive TRAb. The TCR library was made from RNA that had been extracted from PBMCs in TRIzol. HTBI primers from iRepertoire and Arm-PCR of CDR3 regions yielded the TCR beta libraries. TCRdb re-called the multiplex PCR reads with MiXCR, one entry per CDR3 protein. The sample lists roughly 470,000 distinct CDR3 sequences; less than 25% were seen once. Sequencing was performed on peripheral blood mononuclear cells (PBMCs), taken when the disease was refractory, from a patient treated with antithyroid drugs. These receptors were obtained from a female donor with Graves disease.

The V call is TRBV9, the J call TRBJ2-3; weak D call: TRBD1 (7 bases). This CDR3 has 16 amino acids. CDR1 and CDR2 (germline): SGDLS, YYNGEE. Trimming pared 2 bases from V and 3 bases from J, leaving 16 bases between. CDR3 DNA: TGTGCCAGCAGCGTTACAGGGGAGGTCCCAACAGATACGCAGTATTTT. Amino acids: CASSVTGEVPTDTQYF.

This clonotype was seen at least ten times. The chain recombines TRBV27 with TRBJ2-2; 12 bases match TRBD1. Germline CDR1 and CDR2: MNHEY and SMNVEV (reference sequence). J was trimmed by 7 bases and V by 11 bases; bases with no gene match: 11. This CDR3 has 15 amino acids. The CDR3 protein is CAVAGTGGIGGELFF. The CDR3 DNA reads as TGTGCCGTCGCAGGGACAGGGGGCATCGGCGGGGAGCTGTTTTTT.

This clonotype was seen many times. The chain combines TRBV7-2 with TRBJ2-7; 12 nucleotides agree with TRBD2. This CDR3 has 17 amino acids. The trim removed 5 bases at V and 7 bases at J, leaving 15 bases unmatched. Germline values: CDR1 SGHTA, CDR2 FQGNSA. This CDR3 reads CASSPKRPLAGGEEQYF. The DNA of the CDR3 is TGTGCCAGCAGCCCGAAAAGGCCGCTAGCGGGAGGGGAAGAGCAGTACTTC.

This clonotype was found a few times. This rearrangement joins TRBV6-2 or TRBV6-3 to TRBJ2-7; possible D gene TRBD1, 6 bases. Germline V gives CDR1 MNHEY, CDR2 SVGEGT. The CDR3 extends over 15 amino acids. The V end was cut by 2 bases, the J end by 3 bases, with 14 bases between. The CDR3 region is CASSYTPGDDYEQYF. CDR3 bases: TGTGCCAGCAGTTACACCCCAGGGGACGACTACGAGCAGTACTTC.

This clonotype has a handful of counts. The chain has TRBV18 and TRBJ2-2, with TRBD1 matching 10 bases. The CDR3 is 17 amino acids. Per the germline V gene, CDR1 is KGHSH and CDR2 is LQKENI. Losses at the gene ends were 3 bases for V and 4 bases for J; bases not matched to a gene: 8. DNA of the CDR3: TGTGCCAGCTCACCGTTCCGGGACAGGGGTTCCACCGGGGAGCTGTTTTTT. As protein: CASSPFRDRGSTGELFF.